A selection of T cell receptor beta chains follows, all from one sample in a study of siplizumab effects on memory and regulatory T cells. Sequenced by immunoSEQ multiplex PCR; TCRdb stores in-frame clones only, minus some. The profile shows fewer than 120,000 clones, roughly 92% of them singletons. The specimen sequenced was CD4+ T cells sorted from blood. These receptors were collected from a human donor in good health. Each CDR3 is given with its conserved first and last residue. D genes are given only for firm matches. Clone size appears in some rows only: once, few, many, or a class for an expanded clone.

TRBD1,once,TRBV5-4,TRBJ2-7,CASSPGGGADYEQYF,TGTGCCAGCAGCCCAGGGGGCGGAGCTGACTACGAGCAGTACTTC
NA,NA,TRBV30,TRBJ1-2,CAWSPWDSRGYTF,TGTGCCTGGAGTCCCTGGGACTCTCGGGGCTACACCTTC
TRBD2,NA,TRBV9,TRBJ2-3,CASSSGGRGLDTQYF,TGTGCCAGCAGCTCGGGCGGGAGGGGGTTAGATACGCAGTATTTT
NA,once,TRBV7-2,TRBJ2-7,CASSLESSYEQYF,TGTGCCAGCAGCTTAGAGTCTTCTTACGAGCAGTACTTC
NA,NA,TRBV6-1,TRBJ1-2,CASSDFPTGSYGYTF,TGTGCCAGCAGTGATTTTCCGACAGGATCCTATGGCTACACCTTC
NA,NA,TRBV4-2,TRBJ2-7,CASSLGGTAPFSYEQYF,TGTGCCAGCAGCTTGGGCGGGACTGCACCGTTCTCCTACGAGCAGTACTTC
NA,NA,TRBV18,TRBJ1-4,CASSPDTKLFF,TGTGCCAGCTCACCCGACACGAAACTGTTTTTT
TRBD2,NA,TRBV14,TRBJ2-7,CASSRLAGSYEQYF,TGTGCCAGCAGCCGACTAGCGGGATCCTACGAGCAGTACTTC
NA,NA,TRBV5-4,TRBJ2-7,CASSVGTLSSYEQYF,TGTGCCAGCAGCGTGGGGACCCTGAGCTCCTACGAGCAGTACTTC
TRBD2,NA,TRBV5-1,TRBJ2-5,CASSPVSQGTSFRETQYF,TGCGCCAGCAGCCCAGTCTCGCAAGGGACTAGCTTTCGGGAGACCCAGTACTTC
TRBD1,NA,TRBV18,TRBJ2-1,CASSRTGDSYNEQFF,TGTGCCAGCTCACGGACAGGGGACTCCTACAATGAGCAGTTCTTC